These T cell receptor beta chains were read from a single sample in a study of T cell changes during pregnancy in multiple sclerosis. The assay was immunoSEQ multiplex PCR, and TCRdb's table has in-frame clones only and misses some. The sample yields approximately 99,000 clones, about 94% seen once. The sample in question was peripheral blood, obtained after pregnancy. The receptors originated from a female donor with multiple sclerosis, enrolled in a pregnancy study. CDR3s include the opening cysteine and the closing phenylalanine or tryptophan. The D gene is left open where the match is weak. Rows may omit the clone size; those that give it use once, few, many or a size class.

TRBJ1-2,NA,TRBV11-2,NA,CASSLNRGGSGYTF,TGTGCCAGCAGCCTAAATCGGGGTGGAAGTGGCTACACCTTC
TRBJ1-2,NA,TRBV5-6,NA,CASSQGFFGYTF,TGTGCCAGCAGCCAGGGTTTTTTCGGCTACACCTTC
TRBJ2-5,TRBD2,TRBV7-6,NA,CASRRLAAIQETQYF,TGTGCCAGCAGGAGACTAGCGGCAATCCAAGAGACCCAGTACTTC
TRBJ2-7,TRBD1,TRBV29-1,NA,CSVEPGQGYEQYF,TGCAGCGTTGAACCGGGACAGGGTTACGAGCAGTACTTC
TRBJ1-4,NA,TRBV2,NA,CASMEGQKLFF,TGTGCCAGCATGGAGGGTCAAAAACTGTTTTTT
TRBJ2-1,NA,TRBV5-6,NA,CASSLAQYNEQFF,TGTGCCAGCAGCTTGGCCCAATACAATGAGCAGTTCTTC
TRBJ1-5,NA,TRBV6-1,NA,CASSEGQRLRINQPQHF,TGTGCCAGCAGTGAAGGACAGCGCCTTCGAATCAATCAGCCCCAGCATTTT
TRBJ2-7,TRBD1,TRBV2,NA,CASTLQGDSRYPYEQYF,TGTGCCAGCACTCTACAGGGGGACAGCCGGTATCCCTACGAGCAGTACTTC
TRBJ2-2,NA,TRBV18,NA,CASSPLDGAPNTGELFF,TGTGCCAGCTCACCACTCGATGGAGCCCCGAACACCGGGGAGCTGTTTTTT
TRBJ1-5,NA,TRBV7-9,NA,CASSKGVQPQHF,TGTGCCAGCAGCAAAGGGGTTCAGCCCCAGCATTTT
TRBJ2-5,NA,TRBV7-2,NA,CASSSRQAQETQYF,TGTGCCAGCAGCTCACGACAAGCCCAAGAGACCCAGTACTTC
TRBJ1-2,TRBD1,TRBV5-4,NA,CASSAGTGDYGYTF,TGTGCCAGCAGCGCGGGGACAGGGGACTATGGCTACACCTTC
TRBJ1-5,NA,TRBV7-9,NA,CASSATGSYQPQHF,TGTGCCAGCAGCGCGACAGGCAGCTATCAGCCCCAGCATTTT
TRBJ2-3,NA,TRBV6-1,NA,CASSGGLLPTDTQYF,TGTGCCAGCAGTGGTGGGCTGTTACCCACAGATACGCAGTATTTT
TRBJ2-2,NA,TRBV4-3,NA,CASSEDALRTVRLGNTGELFF,TGCGCCAGCAGCGAAGATGCCCTCCGGACTGTTCGACTTGGGAACACCGGGGAGCTGTTTTTT
TRBJ2-5,TRBD2,TRBV7-7,NA,CASSLAGGIETQYF,TGTGCCAGCAGCTTGGCGGGAGGTATAGAGACCCAGTACTTC
TRBJ1-1,NA,TRBV6-1,few,CASRDSGNTEAFF,TGTGCCAGCCGGGACTCAGGGAACACTGAAGCTTTCTTT
TRBJ2-1,TRBD2,TRBV6-5,NA,CASSPITSANEQFF,TGTGCCAGCAGTCCGATAACTAGCGCGAATGAGCAGTTCTTC
TRBJ2-7,NA,TRBV27,NA,CASSFGDEQYF,TGTGCCAGCAGTTTCGGGGACGAGCAGTACTTC
TRBJ2-2,NA,TRBV9,NA,CASSVEGRRANTGELFF,TGTGCCAGCAGCGTAGAAGGCAGGCGAGCGAACACCGGGGAGCTGTTTTTT
TRBJ2-7,TRBD2,TRBV5-1,NA,CASSIGLATYEQYF,TGCGCCAGCAGCATCGGACTAGCCACCTACGAGCAGTACTTC
TRBJ2-2,TRBD2,TRBV19,NA,CASIDSGRAGELFF,TGTGCCAGTATCGATAGCGGGAGGGCCGGGGAGCTGTTTTTT
TRBJ2-1,TRBD2,TRBV7-6,NA,CASSFKAGGLSNEQFF,TGTGCCAGCAGCTTTAAAGCGGGAGGGTTGAGCAATGAGCAGTTCTTC
TRBJ2-7,TRBD2,TRBV9,NA,CASSVGGTNYEQYF,TGTGCCAGCAGCGTGGGAGGGACGAACTACGAGCAGTACTTC
TRBJ2-7,TRBD1,TRBV7-2,NA,CASSAPGQGIHEQYF,TGTGCCAGCAGCGCGCCGGGACAGGGTATCCACGAGCAGTACTTC
TRBJ2-2,NA,TRBV19,NA,CASSARVSGELFF,TGTGCCAGTAGTGCGCGGGTCAGCGGGGAGCTGTTTTTT
TRBJ2-7,NA,TRBV4-1,NA,CASSQVGSLSYEQYF,TGCGCCAGCAGCCAAGTGGGCAGCCTCTCCTACGAGCAGTACTTC
TRBJ2-7,NA,TRBV25-1,NA,CASSPSLYYEQYF,TGTGCCAGCAGTCCTTCTCTATACTACGAGCAGTACTTC
TRBJ2-1,TRBD1,TRBV29-1,NA,CSVEDPRQGAYNEQFF,TGCAGCGTTGAAGATCCGAGACAGGGTGCCTACAATGAGCAGTTCTTC
TRBJ2-1,TRBD2,TRBV27,NA,CASSWLAGYNEQFF,TGTGCCAGCAGTTGGTTAGCGGGCTACAATGAGCAGTTCTTC
TRBJ1-2,NA,TRBV19,NA,CASSMSANYGYTF,TGTGCCAGTAGTATGTCCGCTAACTATGGCTACACCTTC
TRBJ1-1,NA,TRBV19,NA,CASSSRYRKPNTEAFF,TGTGCCAGTAGTTCCCGATACAGGAAGCCGAACACTGAAGCTTTCTTT
TRBJ2-1,NA,TRBV7-2,NA,CASSPRVGVNEQFF,TGTGCCAGCAGCCCCCGGGTAGGAGTCAATGAGCAGTTCTTC
TRBJ2-5,TRBD2,TRBV4-3,NA,CASSLNGLALETQYF,TGCGCCAGCAGCCTAAACGGACTAGCTTTGGAGACCCAGTACTTC
TRBJ2-5,TRBD2,TRBV6-1,NA,CASSGRRERETQYF,TGTGCCAGCAGTGGACGGCGGGAGAGGGAGACCCAGTACTTC
TRBJ2-3,TRBD1,TRBV11-2,once,CASSLAVTGVTDTQYF,TGTGCCAGCAGCTTAGCTGTGACAGGGGTCACAGATACGCAGTATTTT
TRBJ1-1,TRBD1,TRBV4-2,few,CASSQDGTGNTEAFF,TGTGCCAGCAGCCAAGATGGGACAGGGAACACTGAAGCTTTCTTT
TRBJ1-1,TRBD1,TRBV2,NA,CASSREGRGQTEAFF,TGTGCCAGCAGCAGAGAGGGCAGGGGGCAAACTGAAGCTTTCTTT
TRBJ2-1,TRBD2,TRBV29-1,NA,CSVERGIYNEQFF,TGCAGCGTTGAGCGGGGGATCTACAATGAGCAGTTCTTC
TRBJ2-7,TRBD1,TRBV4-3,NA,CASSPGTGAYEQYF,TGCGCCAGCAGCCCCGGGACAGGGGCCTACGAGCAGTACTTC
TRBJ2-1,TRBD2,TRBV27,NA,CASSLWAGGLSYNEQFF,TGTGCCAGCAGTTTATGGGCGGGAGGCCTTTCCTACAATGAGCAGTTCTTC
TRBJ2-7,NA,TRBV30,NA,CAWSYRQGYEQYF,TGTGCCTGGAGCTATCGTCAGGGCTACGAGCAGTACTTC
TRBJ2-2,TRBD1,TRBV14,NA,CASSQWTGTGELFF,TGTGCCAGCAGCCAATGGACAGGCACCGGGGAGCTGTTTTTT
TRBJ1-2,TRBD1,TRBV13,NA,CASSRFGQVLNYGYTF,TGTGCCAGCAGCCGTTTCGGACAGGTCCTTAACTATGGCTACACCTTC
TRBJ1-2,TRBD1,TRBV7-9,NA,CASSGQDNYGYTF,TGTGCCAGCAGCGGACAGGACAACTATGGCTACACCTTC
TRBJ2-7,NA,TRBV19,NA,CASSMGTGEQYF,TGTGCCAGTAGTATGGGCACAGGTGAGCAGTACTTC
TRBJ2-5,TRBD2,TRBV5-1,NA,CATAVTSTGGPETQYF,TGCGCCACCGCCGTGACATCGACGGGAGGGCCGGAGACCCAGTACTTC
TRBJ2-2,TRBD2,TRBV4-1,NA,CASSPRGGNTGELFF,TGCGCCAGCAGCCCCCGGGGGGGGAACACCGGGGAGCTGTTTTTT
TRBJ1-3,NA,TRBV9,NA,CASSVSRGGLGRGRRNTIYF,TGTGCCAGCAGCGTGTCAAGGGGAGGCCTGGGTCGGGGTCGCCGGAACACCATATATTTT